A single count supports the clone carrying this T cell receptor (beta chain). The antigen remains undetermined. Assay used: immunoSEQ multiplex PCR; TCRdb lists only in-frame clones, some missing. The sample records 2 million to 2.5 million clones, 93% being singletons. The data derive from a study of shared clonotypes between healthy human individuals. As for the study in general: Sampling drew on donors who were a couple of women and a few men aged 18 to 49.

The CDR3 has 13 residues. After removal of 4 bases from V and 4 bases from J, the junction contained 3 bases not matched to a gene. Germline CDR1 is PRHDT and CDR2 is FYEKMQ (reference sequence). Study-wide points: The study found lower generation probabilities in non-shared clonotypes than in those shared by all four donors.

Positively selected for CCR7, the CD45RO-negative cells used as naive CD8 cells excluded terminally differentiated effector memory CD45RA+ cells. The sequenced sample was naive CD8+ T cells from PBMCs. The J gene is TRBJ2-5, the V gene TRBV13; 7 positions agree with TRBD1. This clonotype originated in a man between 18 and 35 years old in good health. Some clones in this sample may be carry-over from other donors' samples. This chain's CDR3 is CASSSTGRETQYF. CDR3 sequence (DNA): TGTGCCAGCAGCTCGACAGGGCGAGAGACCCAGTACTTC.